The 24 T cell receptor beta chains below all came from one sample that was sequenced in a study of cytomegalovirus exposure and HLA in healthy donors. PCR used 60 Vbeta primers and 13 Jbeta primers. Assay used: immunoSEQ multiplex PCR; TCRdb lists only in-frame clones, some missing. The repertoire includes about 160,000 clones, about 80% of them detected once, and more than 1.3% sits in the top ten. Sequenced: PBMCs. Source of these receptors: a girl aged 5-17 years in good health and CMV-seropositive.

This rearrangement joins TRBV10-1 to TRBJ2-3; 11 nucleotides match TRBD1. CDR1 WNHNN and CDR2 SYGVQD come from the germline V gene (reference sequence). V shed 6 bases, J shed 6 bases, and the junction held 11 bases outside the gene matches. The CDR3 spans 16 residues. This CDR3 reads CASRRARTGGNDTQYF. In DNA, the CDR3 is TGCGCCAGCAGAAGAGCGCGGACAGGGGGCAACGATACGCAGTATTTT.

The table lists this clone with a count of one. This sequence joins TRBV2 and TRBJ2-2, with D maybe TRBD1 (5 bases). Looked up from germline, CDR1 is SNHLY and CDR2 is FYNNEI. This CDR3 is built from 14 residues. V was shortened by 6 bases and J by 4 bases, with 12 bases between the two germline ends. CDR3 in DNA: TGTGCCAGCAGGGGCGGACATACCACCGGGGAGCTGTTTTTT. Residues: CASRGGHTTGELFF.

This sequence joins TRBV5-1 and TRBJ1-2; possible D gene TRBD1, 6 bases. The V end was cut by 3 bases, the J end by 3 bases, with 12 bases between. This CDR3 comprises 14 residues. Germline-derived CDR1 and CDR2 are SGHRS and YFSETQ. The chain's CDR3 is CASSSTGLDYGYTF. CDR3 sequence (DNA): TGCGCCAGCAGCTCCACAGGGCTCGACTATGGCTACACCTTC. Based on the CDR3 plus reference TRBV5-1 and TRBJ1-2, the full variable domain is KAGVTQTPRYLIKTRGQQVTLSCSPISGHRSVSWYQQTPGQGLQFLFEYFSETQRNKGNFPGRFSGRQFSNSRSEMNVSTLELGDSALYLCASSSTGLDYGYTFGSGTRLTVV.

The chain links TRBV19 to TRBJ2-2; TRBD2 might be the D (5 bases). The V end was cut by 2 bases, the J end by 1 base, with 8 bases between. The germline gives CDR1 LNHDA, CDR2 SQIVND (reference sequence). The CDR3 loop spans 15 amino acids. CDR3 nucleotides: TGTGCCAGTAGTATAACTAGAGGGAACACCGGGGAGCTGTTTTTT. Encoded protein: CASSITRGNTGELFF.

The J gene is TRBJ2-3, the V gene TRBV19, with 7 bases identical to TRBD1. V lost 5 bases, J lost 4 bases, and 9 bases stayed unmatched. The CDR3 runs to 15 residues. CDR1 LNHDA and CDR2 SQIVND come from the germline V gene (reference sequence). The DNA for the CDR3 is TGTGCCAGTAGTCCACGACAGGGTACTTCAGATACGCAGTATTTT. Amino acids: CASSPRQGTSDTQYF.

The chain couples TRBV29-1 to TRBJ2-7; 10 bases match TRBD2. Germline trimming cut 5 bases from V and 3 bases from J; bases unmatched to any gene: 10. The CDR3 extends over 15 amino acids. Germline V gene data show CDR1 as SQVTM and CDR2 as ANQGSEA. CDR3 sequence (DNA): TGCAGCGTTCTTATAGCGGGGGGAAATTTCTACGAGCAGTACTTC. Its protein product is CSVLIAGGNFYEQYF.

CDR3 loop: CASSYRDTPYEQYF. The CDR3 DNA is TGTGCCAGCAGTTACCGGGACACCCCCTACGAGCAGTACTTC. The chain is built from TRBV28 and TRBJ2-7, with D possibly matching TRBD1 (6 bases). CDR3 length equals 14 residues. V lost 4 bases and J lost 2, with 12 bases in between. Germline CDR1 MDHEN, CDR2 SYDVKM.

The V gene is TRBV5-1, the J gene TRBJ1-4; D is ambiguous. The ends were cut back, 3 bases at V and 0 bases at J, with 12 bases in the middle. Germline loops: CDR1 SGHRS, CDR2 YFSETQ. The CDR3 covers 16 residues. CDR3 DNA: TGCGCCAGCAGCTCCGTGGGCGGGACAACTAATGAAAAACTGTTTTTT. Its translation is CASSSVGGTTNEKLFF.

The chain combines TRBV11-2 with TRBJ2-7; a weak D match, TRBD1 (5 bases). V gave up 0 bases and J gave up 0 bases, with 9 bases separating them. The CDR3 loop spans 15 amino acids. Per the germline V gene, CDR1 is SGHAT and CDR2 is FQNNGV. The CDR3 DNA is TGTGCCAGCAGCTTAGATCTAGACAGCTCCTACGAGCAGTACTTC. Translated, it gives CASSLDLDSSYEQYF.

The chain recombines TRBV7-2 with TRBJ2-7; D may be TRBD1 (6 bases). V lost 0 bases and J lost 2, with 11 bases in between. Germline V gene data show CDR1 as SGHTA and CDR2 as FQGNSA. The CDR3 contains 15 residues. CDR3 residues: CASSLASDRPYEQYF. Here the CDR3 DNA reads TGTGCCAGCAGCTTAGCGTCCGACAGGCCCTACGAGCAGTACTTC.

This clone was detected a few times. The chain links TRBV9 to TRBJ1-1; maybe TRBD1 (6 bases). Germline V gene sequence: CDR1 SGDLS, CDR2 YYNGEE. The CDR3 runs 13 residues. The germline V and J ends were trimmed by 5 bases and 4 bases, with 12 bases remaining between them. For the CDR3, the DNA is TGTGCCAGCAGGGGGGCAGGTCGCACTGAAGCTTTCTTT. Amino acid sequence: CASRGAGRTEAFF. The full variable domain, rest sourced from reference TRBV9 and TRBJ1-1, is DSGVTQTPKHLITATGQRVTLRCSPRSGDLSVYWYQQSLDQGLQFLIQYYNGEERAKGNILERFSAQQFPDLHSELNLSSLELGDSALYFCASRGAGRTEAFFGQGTRLTVV.

This chain uses TRBV5-4 with TRBJ2-3, with 13 bases aligning to TRBD2. Germline assignment: CDR1 SGHNT and CDR2 YYREEE (reference sequence). The junction had 7 bases not matched to a gene; V was cut back by 4 bases and J by 5 bases. The CDR3 sequence is 16 residues long. Here the CDR3 DNA reads TGTGCCAGCAGCCCACCGGGACTAGCGGGGCAAGATACGCAGTATTTT. The encoded protein is CASSPPGLAGQDTQYF.

The CDR3 DNA follows: TGTGCCAGCAGTATGGTCCAGCGGTCCTACAATGAGCAGTTCTTC. It is translated as CASSMVQRSYNEQFF. The chain joins TRBV11-2 to TRBJ2-1; D is perhaps TRBD2 (5 bases). Per germline, CDR1 SGHAT and CDR2 FQNNGV. Trimming cost V 6 bases and J 1 base, with 13 bases left between them. The CDR3 is 15 amino acids.

The chain employs TRBV9 and TRBJ1-1; D gene unclear. Germline V lookup: CDR1 SGDLS, CDR2 YYNGEE. V lost 4 bases and J lost 2, with 9 bases in between. This CDR3 contains 13 residues. CDR3 protein: CASSPRTNTEAFF. CDR3 bases: TGTGCCAGCAGCCCCCGCACTAACACTGAAGCTTTCTTT.

The rearrangement links TRBV6-1 to TRBJ2-7; tentative D call: TRBD2 (6 bases). V was shortened by 8 bases and J by 2 bases, with 16 bases between the two germline ends. The germline V gene has CDR1 MNHNS and CDR2 SASEGT. This CDR3 contains 14 residues. The CDR3 here is CASGPGGAAYEQYF. The CDR3, as DNA: TGTGCCAGCGGACCCGGGGGAGCGGCCTACGAGCAGTACTTC.

This chain connects TRBV9 to TRBJ1-3, with 7 bases aligning to TRBD1. The junction had 3 bases not matched to a gene; V was cut back by 3 bases and J by 3 bases. Germline CDR1 reads SGDLS; CDR2 reads YYNGEE. The CDR3 consists of 14 residues. The CDR3 coding sequence is TGTGCCAGCAGCGCCGGGACAGATGGAAACACCATATATTTT. Its protein product is CASSAGTDGNTIYF.

The gene calls are TRBV28 and TRBJ2-7; a possible D gene is TRBD1 (5 bases). CDR3 length: 14 amino acids. V lost 3 bases, J lost 2 bases, and 11 bases lay in between. Germline-derived CDR1 and CDR2 are MDHEN and SYDVKM. The CDR3 DNA reads as TGTGCCAGCAGTTTTTCCAGGGTAACCTACGAGCAGTACTTC. Its protein is CASSFSRVTYEQYF.

DNA of the CDR3: TGCGCCAGCAGCTTGGGGTTCCGCGGGAGGGCCTACGAGCAGTACTTC. Amino acids: CASSLGFRGRAYEQYF. The V and J genes are TRBV5-1 and TRBJ2-7; 9 nucleotides align to TRBD2. The length of the CDR3 is 16 residues. Trimming removed 0 bases from V and 2 bases from J; junction bases left unmatched: 6. The V gene's germline CDR1 is SGHRS and CDR2 YFSETQ. Combining the CDR3 with reference TRBV5-1 and TRBJ2-7 gives the whole variable domain KAGVTQTPRYLIKTRGQQVTLSCSPISGHRSVSWYQQTPGQGLQFLFEYFSETQRNKGNFPGRFSGRQFSNSRSEMNVSTLELGDSALYLCASSLGFRGRAYEQYFGPGTRLTVT.

The chain links TRBV4-1 to TRBJ2-3, with TRBD2 identical over 9 bases. The CDR3 consists of 17 residues. CDR1 and CDR2 from the germline V gene are MGHRA and YSYEKL. With V trimmed by 0 bases and J by 5 bases, 9 bases remained unmatched. The CDR3 spells CASSQDASGMVGDTQYF. Here the CDR3 DNA reads TGCGCCAGCAGCCAAGATGCTAGCGGGATGGTGGGAGATACGCAGTATTTT.

This chain links TRBV29-1 with TRBJ2-1, with TRBD1 matching 9 bases. The CDR3 contains 14 residues. V was pared by 7 bases and J by 3 bases, with 7 bases of the junction left unmatched. CDR1 and CDR2 (germline): SQVTM, ANQGSEA. The CDR3 reads CSGQSGQGYNEQFF. The CDR3, as DNA: TGCAGCGGGCAATCGGGACAGGGCTACAATGAGCAGTTCTTC.

The J gene is TRBJ1-1, the V gene TRBV7-8; D unclear. The V gene's germline CDR1 is SGHVS and CDR2 FQNEAQ. V lost 4 bases and J 0 bases, leaving 15 bases between the germline ends. This CDR3 has 16 residues. CDR3 bases: TGTGCCAGCAGCTCCCCCCGGAGCGAAATGAACACTGAAGCTTTCTTT. Translated: CASSSPRSEMNTEAFF.

A few counts support this clone. This chain links TRBV19 with TRBJ1-5; TRBD1 agrees at 7 bases. CDR3 length equals 15 residues. The germline gives CDR1 LNHDA, CDR2 SQIVND (reference sequence). Trimming cost V 5 bases and J 0 bases; bases outside gene matches: 4. Written as DNA, the CDR3 is TGTGCCAGTAGTCCGGGACAGTATAGCAATCAGCCCCAGCATTTT. As protein: CASSPGQYSNQPQHF.

The V call is TRBV19, the J call TRBJ2-1; possibly TRBD1 for D (5 bases). This CDR3 has 13 residues. CDR1 is LNHDA, CDR2 SQIVND, per germline (reference sequence). The V and J ends lost 4 bases and 4 bases respectively, with 8 bases between them. The CDR3 region has the DNA TGTGCCAGTAGTACACAGGTATACAATGAGCAGTTCTTC. It is translated as CASSTQVYNEQFF.

The V gene is TRBV5-6, the J gene TRBJ2-2; 7 bases map to TRBD2. V shed 1 base and J 3 bases; nucleotides not matched to a gene: 6. The CDR3 has 16 residues. Germline values: CDR1 SGHDT, CDR2 YYEEEE. CDR3 in amino acids: CASSLWRGSHTGELFF. The DNA for the CDR3 is TGTGCCAGCAGCTTGTGGCGGGGGTCGCACACCGGGGAGCTGTTTTTT. Supplemented by reference TRBV5-6 and TRBJ2-2, the full variable domain reads DAGVTQSPTHLIKTRGQQVTLRCSPKSGHDTVSWYQQALGQGPQFIFQYYEEEERQRGNFPDRFSGHQFPNYSSELNVNALLLGDSALYLCASSLWRGSHTGELFFGEGSRLTVL.